This T cell receptor (beta chain) was found in a study of CD8 T cells in ankylosing spondylitis. Quantitative molecular-barcoded 5'-RACE generated the TCR beta libraries. TCRdb re-analysed the 5' RACE reads in MiXCR, keeping a single row per CDR3 protein. This table holds more than 150,000 distinct CDR3 sequences, about 18% found once. Study results and limitations: Reactive arthritis synovial fluid and blood previously showed some of these motif variants.

V lost 1 base and J lost 4; bases outside the gene matches: 9. Germline loops: CDR1 SGHVS, CDR2 FNYEAQ. The CDR3 spans 17 residues. This clonotype was seen repeatedly, ten times or more. Its antigen is as yet unknown. The chain employs TRBV7-6 and TRBJ2-1; 8 nucleotides line up with TRBD2. The sequence came from a male donor aged 10 to 35 with ankylosing spondylitis or in good health (not recorded which). The sequencing input was blood, either unsorted or a sorted T cell fraction (not recorded which). CDR3 residues: CASSLGRSGRRYNEQFF. In nucleotides, the CDR3 is TGTGCCAGCAGCTTAGGAAGGAGCGGGAGAAGGTACAATGAGCAGTTCTTC.